The clone carrying this T cell receptor (beta chain) was seen repeatedly, ten times or more. Its antigen is undetermined. The sample is drawn from a study of T cells in Graves' hyperthyroidism and ophthalmopathy. Patients with uncontrolled infections, other autoimmune diseases, pregnancy or lactation were excluded. Orbital computed tomography and thyroid ultrasound, together with serum TRAb and thyroxine and clinical symptoms, were used for diagnoses. Fresh peripheral blood, 9.5 to 10 ml of it, supplied the PBMCs. Notes on the study in general: In validation, the model predicted ophthalmopathy. These predictions came a median about 6.5 months before onset.

What was amplified from RNA transcripts were TCR beta CDR3 regions. A set of HTBI primers served as the primers for a first-round RT-PCR of the TCR CDR3. Using its own MiXCR run on the multiplex PCR reads, TCRdb lists one record per CDR3 protein. The sample contains 250,000 to 350,000 distinct CDR3 sequences, around a sixth of which appear only once. This TCR came from a young man with Graves' hyperthyroidism. Sequenced sample: blood.

The CDR3 DNA reads TGTGCCAGCAGTTTTTCCGGACTAGCGGGAGCCTACAATGAGCAGTTCTTC. The encoded protein is CASSFSGLAGAYNEQFF. The chain is built from TRBV28 and TRBJ2-1; 13 bases are shared with TRBD2. The V and J ends lost 3 bases and 2 bases, in that order; junction bases with no gene match: 4. This CDR3 has 17 residues. The V gene's germline CDR1 is MDHEN and CDR2 SYDVKM.